The 24 T cell receptor beta chains given below trace back to one sample, sequenced in a study of blood T cell repertoires in COVID-19. The repertoire was sequenced with immunoSEQ multiplex PCR; TCRdb's copy has only in-frame clones and lacks some. The sample consists of roughly 72,000 clones, less than 85% of them appearing once. The material sequenced was peripheral blood. Receptor source: a woman older than 75 with active or convalescent COVID-19.

The genes are TRBV6-5 and TRBJ1-4; D is perhaps TRBD1 (5 bases). Germline CDR1 reads MNHEY; CDR2 reads SVGAGI. V lost 8 bases and J 5 bases, leaving 12 bases between the germline ends. The length of the CDR3 is 13 residues. DNA for the CDR3: TGTGCCAGCGCCAGGGTGGTAAATGAAAAACTGTTTTTT. This translates into CASARVVNEKLFF.

The V and J genes are TRBV27 and TRBJ2-1, with TRBD2 matching over 8 bases. The CDR3 is 14 residues long. Germline V gives CDR1 MNHEY, CDR2 SMNVEV (reference sequence). Trimming removed 6 bases from V and 3 bases from J; junction bases left unmatched: 4. The CDR3 here is CASRAGGRYNEQFF. The CDR3 coding sequence is TGTGCCAGCAGGGCGGGAGGCCGCTACAATGAGCAGTTCTTC.

The rearrangement joins TRBV7-2 to TRBJ2-2; 8 positions match TRBD1. Germline V gene data show CDR1 as SGHTA and CDR2 as FQGNSA. The length of the CDR3 is 14 residues. V shed 3 bases, J shed 4 bases, and the junction held 1 base outside the gene matches. The CDR3 nucleotides are TGTGCCAGCAGCTTGGACAGGGTCACCGGGGAGCTGTTTTTT. The encoded protein is CASSLDRVTGELFF.

The V and J genes are TRBV11-2 and TRBJ2-3; 8 bases align to TRBD1. V lost 4 bases to trimming and J lost 6 bases; unmatched junction nucleotides: 12. CDR1 and CDR2 (germline): SGHAT, FQNNGV. The CDR3 is 16 amino acids. The CDR3 DNA reads as TGTGCCAGCAGCTCATCGATCCGACAGGGGTCGGATACGCAGTATTTT. As protein: CASSSSIRQGSDTQYF.

CDR3 in DNA: TGTGCCAGCAGCTCAGGGGTCATCTCTGGAAACACCATATATTTT. It codes for CASSSGVISGNTIYF. The chain couples TRBV28 to TRBJ1-3; a possible D gene is TRBD1 (6 bases). This CDR3 is built from 15 residues. Germline V lookup: CDR1 MDHEN, CDR2 SYDVKM. V dropped 6 bases and J dropped 0 bases, with 12 bases sitting between them.

The gene calls are TRBV6-2 or TRBV6-3 and TRBJ2-7; 11 bases are shared with TRBD2. CDR1 MNHEY and CDR2 SVGEGT come from the germline V gene. This CDR3 region has 15 residues. J was trimmed by 4 bases and V by 4 bases; bases with no gene match: 6. CDR3 in DNA: TGTGCCAGCAGTTCTTTACTAGCGGGAGCATACGAGCAGTACTTC. It specifies CASSSLLAGAYEQYF.

This clone was detected a few times. J is TRBJ2-7 and V is TRBV6-6, with a weak D call TRBD2 (6 bases). CDR3 length equals 15 residues. Trimming pared 11 bases from V and 3 bases from J, leaving 23 bases between. Germline V gene lookup returns CDR1 MNHNY and CDR2 SVGAGI (reference sequence). The CDR3 spells CASIEPGRGIYEQYF. CDR3 nucleotide sequence: TGTGCCTCTATCGAACCGGGACGGGGGATCTACGAGCAGTACTTC.

CDR3: CASSSSGQFNQPQHF. The CDR3 DNA follows: TGTGCCAGCAGCTCATCCGGACAGTTCAATCAGCCCCAGCATTTT. V gene TRBV7-8 combines with J gene TRBJ1-5, with D possibly TRBD1 on 6 matching bases. Germline V gives CDR1 SGHVS, CDR2 FQNEAQ. V lost 4 bases and J lost 3, with 13 bases in between. The CDR3 loop spans 15 amino acids.

This chain joins TRBV25-1 and TRBJ1-4; D gene uncertain. The V and J ends lost 4 bases and 3 bases respectively, with 6 bases between them. CDR3 size: 13 residues. Germline V lookup: CDR1 MGHDK, CDR2 SYGVNS. This CDR3 is CASSVRSNEKLFF. For the CDR3, the DNA is TGTGCCAGCAGTGTGAGGTCTAATGAAAAACTGTTTTTT.

V gene TRBV18 combines with J gene TRBJ2-1, with D unclear. There are 16 residues in the CDR3. CDR1 is KGHSH, CDR2 LQKENI, per germline. Trimming cost V 0 bases and J 4 bases, with 13 bases left between them. DNA for the CDR3: TGTGCCAGCTCACCACCACCCGCGACACCTTACAATGAGCAGTTCTTC. Amino acids: CASSPPPATPYNEQFF. Together with reference TRBV18 and TRBJ2-1, the CDR3 gives the full variable domain: NAGVMQNPRHLVRRRGQEARLRCSPMKGHSHVYWYRQLPEEGLKFMVYLQKENIIDESGMPKERFSAEFPKEGPSILRIQQVVRGDSAAYFCASSPPPATPYNEQFFGPGTRLTVL.

The rearrangement links TRBV19 to TRBJ2-7, with 8 bases fitting TRBD1. From germline, CDR1 is LNHDA and CDR2 SQIVND (reference sequence). V dropped 4 bases and J dropped 6; count of bases not matched to a gene: 5. The CDR3 is made up of 13 amino acids. The CDR3 sequence: CASSTRTGSEQYF. For the CDR3, the DNA is TGTGCCAGTAGTACCCGGACAGGGAGCGAGCAGTACTTC.

The chain combines TRBV4-1 with TRBJ2-3; D might be TRBD1 (6 bases). Trimming left V 4 bases short and J 2 bases short, with 16 bases between. Looked up from germline, CDR1 is MGHRA and CDR2 is YSYEKL. The CDR3 is 16 residues long. This chain's CDR3 is CASSLRDTQDTDTQYF. CDR3 DNA: TGCGCCAGCAGCCTGAGGGACACTCAAGACACAGATACGCAGTATTTT.

This chain joins TRBV28 and TRBJ2-5, with 8 bases that match TRBD1. Germline V gives CDR1 MDHEN, CDR2 SYDVKM. The CDR3 consists of 14 residues. J was trimmed by 2 bases and V by 8 bases; bases with no gene match: 7. CDR3 sequence reads: CASFDRGRQETQYF. In DNA, the CDR3 is TGTGCCAGCTTTGACAGGGGACGACAAGAGACCCAGTACTTC. Full variable domain (outside the CDR3, taken from reference TRBV28 and TRBJ2-5): DVKVTQSSRYLVKRTGEKVFLECVQDMDHENMFWYRQDPGLGLRLIYFSYDVKMKEKGDIPEGYSVSREKKERFSLILESASTNQTSMYLCASFDRGRQETQYFGPGTRLLVL.

The rearrangement links TRBV7-9 to TRBJ2-7; 9 nucleotides agree with TRBD1. V was clipped by 6 bases and J by 2 bases; unmatched bases: 5. The germline V gene has CDR1 SEHNR and CDR2 FQNEAQ (reference sequence). The CDR3 is 14 residues long. The CDR3: CASSWGTGTYEQYF. The CDR3 nucleotides are TGTGCCAGCAGTTGGGGGACAGGGACCTACGAGCAGTACTTC.

The genes are TRBV27 and TRBJ1-5; weak D call: TRBD1 (5 bases). The CDR3 consists of 17 residues. Trimming removed 5 bases at V and 0 bases at J, with 17 bases between. CDR1 MNHEY and CDR2 SMNVEV come from the germline V gene (reference sequence). The CDR3 sequence is CASSRAGNRHSNQPQHF. CDR3 bases: TGTGCCAGCAGTCGGGCAGGGAATAGACATAGCAATCAGCCCCAGCATTTT.

Only one count was recorded for this clone. A junction boundary mismatches the germline segment, possibly from a read error. The V and J genes are TRBV7-7 and TRBJ2-5; TRBD2 aligns across 14 bases. The CDR3 is 16 residues long. CDR1 SSHAT and CDR2 FNYEAQ come from the germline V gene (reference sequence). The CDR3 here is CASSTGTSGSQETQYF. The DNA of the CDR3 is TGTGCTAGCAGCACCGGGACTAGCGGGAGCCAAGAGACCCAGTACTTC. Drawing the rest from reference TRBV7-7 and TRBJ2-5, the complete variable domain is GAGVSQSPRYKVTKRGQDVTLRCDPISSHATLYWYQQALGQGPEFLTYFNYEAQPDKSGLPSDRFSAERPEGSISTLTIQRTEQRDSAMYRCASSTGTSGSQETQYFGPGTRLLVL.

This clone was picked up one time. This chain connects TRBV19 to TRBJ2-1, with 7 nucleotides matching TRBD2. Germline lookup yields CDR1 LNHDA and CDR2 SQIVND (reference sequence). The CDR3 loop spans 15 amino acids. V gave up 4 bases and J gave up 2 bases; unmatched junction bases: 5. CDR3 protein: CASSSQAGPYNEQFF. CDR3 DNA sequence: TGTGCCAGTAGTAGTCAAGCGGGGCCCTACAATGAGCAGTTCTTC.

This chain uses TRBV6-2 or TRBV6-3 with TRBJ2-6, with D tentatively TRBD2 (6 bases). This CDR3 contains 17 residues. Germline lookup yields CDR1 MNHEY and CDR2 SVGEGT. V was cut by 5 bases and J by 0 bases, with 14 bases left in between. CDR3 sequence: CASSPQRGSSGANVLTF. CDR3 DNA sequence: TGTGCCAGCAGTCCCCAACGGGGGAGCTCTGGGGCCAACGTCCTGACTTTC.

The chain has TRBV14 and TRBJ2-3; D ambiguous. The V gene lost 3 bases and the J gene lost 8 bases, with 9 bases spanning the gap. The germline CDR1 and CDR2 sequences are SGHDN and FVKESK. The CDR3 runs 12 residues. This chain's CDR3 is CASSHSTGTQYF. CDR3 DNA: TGTGCCAGCAGCCATTCTACCGGTACGCAGTATTTT.

This chain connects TRBV20-1 to TRBJ2-7; no clear D. Germline-derived CDR1 and CDR2 are DFQATT and SNEGSKA (reference sequence). The CDR3 has 11 amino acids. V was pared by 5 bases and J by 6 bases, with 11 bases between. CDR3 sequence: CSASMGSEQYF. The DNA of the CDR3 is TGCAGTGCTTCTATGGGCAGCGAGCAGTACTTC.

The chain links TRBV4-1 to TRBJ1-2, with D possibly matching TRBD1 (6 bases). In germline, CDR1 is MGHRA, CDR2 YSYEKL. Trimming stripped 3 bases from V and 2 bases from J, with 10 bases between. The CDR3 is 14 residues long. In DNA form, the CDR3 reads TGCGCCAGCAGCCAGCCAGGGACAAACTATGGCTACACCTTC. Translation: CASSQPGTNYGYTF.

This clone was counted a few times. Mismatch with germline at one junction end may stem from a read error. The V and J genes are TRBV6-5 and TRBJ1-4; a possible D gene is TRBD1 (5 bases). The CDR3 totals 14 residues. The V gene's germline CDR1 is MNHEY and CDR2 SVGAGI. CDR3 region: CASSYRGPKEKLFF. The CDR3 DNA reads TGTGCCAGCAGTTACAGGGGCCCTAAGGAAAAACTGTTTTTT.

This rearrangement joins TRBV24-1 to TRBJ1-5, with 7 bases lining up with TRBD1. V lost 4 bases to trimming and J lost 6 bases; unmatched junction nucleotides: 8. The length of the CDR3 is 15 residues. Germline assignment: CDR1 KGHDR and CDR2 SFDVKD. The CDR3 spells CATSDSQGVSQPQHF. The CDR3 bases are TGTGCCACCAGTGACAGCCAGGGGGTGAGTCAGCCCCAGCATTTT.

The gene calls are TRBV5-6 and TRBJ1-4; 7 bases match TRBD1. V lost 6 bases to trimming and J lost 0 bases; unmatched junction nucleotides: 11. This CDR3 has 17 residues. The germline V gene has CDR1 SGHDT and CDR2 YYEEEE. For the CDR3, the DNA is TGTGCCAGCACCCTCTCCCGGGACAGAGCAACTAATGAAAAACTGTTTTTT. Translated: CASTLSRDRATNEKLFF.